This T cell receptor beta chain is from a study of siplizumab effects on memory and regulatory T cells. Overall study findings and caveats: Few alloreactive clones mapped to unstimulated subsets.

Regarding this clone: As yet, its antigen is unknown.

CDR1 and CDR2 (germline): SGHRS, YFSETQ. CDR3 length: 18 residues. The V end was cut by 0 bases, the J end by 1 base, with 14 bases between. TCR templates, roughly 100,000 per sample, were assayed. Sequenced by immunoSEQ multiplex PCR; TCRdb stores in-frame clones only, minus some. The sample consists of roughly 50,000 clones, more than 85% of them appearing once. Sequencing was performed on CD8+ T cells sorted from blood. The receptor was isolated from a human donor in good health. This chain links TRBV5-1 with TRBJ2-6; unclear D gene. The CDR3 protein is CASSLDGAPRSGANVLTF. CDR3 nucleotide sequence: TGCGCCAGCAGCTTGGACGGTGCTCCTCGGTCTGGGGCCAACGTCCTGACTTTC.